Given below is one T cell receptor (beta chain) in context. The V gene's germline CDR1 is MNHEY and CDR2 SVGAGI. V was clipped by 5 bases and J by 4 bases, with 16 bases between them. The CDR3 has 15 residues. Only in-frame clones appear in the TCRdb table, and some are missing; sequencing was by immunoSEQ multiplex PCR. The table records approximately 77,000 clones, about 93% of them present only once. The sample originates from a study of OX40 agonist ivuxolimab in advanced cancers. Study context: At just under 85% male, the cohort had a mean age of 60 years, ranging from roughly 20 to 90. Two cutaneous melanoma patients and one hepatocellular carcinoma patient, three in all, had partial responses.

This receptor was identified in an adult with an advanced solid tumor such as melanoma, head and neck, liver or kidney cancer. The specimen comprised CD4+ or CD8+ T cells sorted from blood, sampled in a trial of the OX40 agonist ivuxolimab. This sequence joins TRBV6-5 and TRBJ2-3, with a possible D match to TRBD1 (7 bases). The CDR3 loop reads CASSKQGRSADTQYF. In DNA, the CDR3 is TGTGCCAGCAGTAAACAGGGGAGGTCGGCAGATACGCAGTATTTT.